These 25 T cell receptor beta chains came from one sample sequenced in a study of blood T cell repertoires in COVID-19. Repertoires were generated with immunoSEQ multiplex PCR, while TCRdb's copy carries only in-frame clones and drops some. The sample shows 45,000 to 65,000 clones, 85% to 95% of them seen only once. The source material was peripheral blood. Source of these receptors: a human donor in a cohort sampled during active COVID-19.

This rearrangement joins TRBV10-3 to TRBJ1-2; TRBD1 aligns across 11 bases. Germline V lookup: CDR1 ENHRY, CDR2 SYGVKD. Germline trimming cut 4 bases from V and 8 bases from J; bases unmatched to any gene: 3. This CDR3 contains 13 residues. CDR3 DNA: TGTGCCATCAGTGGGACAGGGGGCGACGGCTACACCTTC. Its translation: CAISGTGGDGYTF.

V is TRBV12-3 or TRBV12-4 and J is TRBJ2-2; D ambiguous. CDR3 size: 12 residues. Trimming shortened V by 3 bases and J by 8 bases, and 7 bases separated the two germline ends. The CDR3 nucleotides are TGTGCCAGCAGTTTTACGAGGGGGGAGCTGTTTTTT. Amino acid sequence: CASSFTRGELFF.

The chain uses TRBV7-2 and TRBJ2-3; TRBD2 matches at 15 bases. The germline CDR1 and CDR2 sequences are SGHTA and FQGNSA. The CDR3 loop spans 17 amino acids. After removal of 1 base from V and 3 bases from J, the junction contained 2 bases not matched to a gene. CDR3 coding DNA: TGTGCCAGCAGCTTAGAAGGGACTAGCGGGGGGACAGATACGCAGTATTTT. Its translation: CASSLEGTSGGTDTQYF.

The V call is TRBV11-2, the J call TRBJ2-1; D is undetermined. The germline V gene has CDR1 SGHAT and CDR2 FQNNGV. The CDR3 loop spans 12 amino acids. Trimming removed 5 bases at V and 8 bases at J, with 10 bases between. In DNA form, the CDR3 reads TGTGCCAGCAGCCCCGGGTCCTATGAGCAGTTCTTC. This codes for CASSPGSYEQFF.

The chain carries TRBV20-1 and TRBJ2-3; D unclear. Trimming cost V 3 bases and J 1 base, with 8 bases left between them. Germline V gene data show CDR1 as DFQATT and CDR2 as SNEGSKA (reference sequence). This CDR3 is built from 13 residues. CDR3 region: CSASALRTDTQYF. The CDR3 DNA reads as TGCAGTGCTAGTGCTCTCCGCACAGATACGCAGTATTTT.

V gene TRBV27 combines with J gene TRBJ2-3; 7 positions match TRBD2. CDR3 size: 15 residues. V lost 4 bases to trimming and J lost 4 bases; unmatched junction nucleotides: 8. CDR1 is MNHEY, CDR2 SMNVEV, per germline (reference sequence). This CDR3 is CASSSSGRGPDTQYF. CDR3 in DNA: TGTGCCAGCAGTTCTAGCGGAAGGGGCCCAGATACGCAGTATTTT.

The chain couples TRBV3-1 (or the pseudogene TRBV3-2) to TRBJ2-5, with 9 nucleotides matching TRBD2. The CDR3 has 18 amino acids. V gave up 0 bases and J gave up 5 bases; unmatched junction bases: 13. The germline CDR1 and CDR2 sequences are LGHDT and YNNKEL (reference sequence). CDR3 sequence (DNA): TGTGCCAGCAGCCAAGAAGGGGCTAGCGGGGTTCCCGCGGAGACCCAGTACTTC. The encoded protein is CASSQEGASGVPAETQYF.

This clone was observed once. The J gene is TRBJ1-1, the V gene TRBV5-1, with D possibly TRBD1 on 6 matching bases. Between the trimmed V and J ends, which lost 4 bases and 4 bases, there was a span of 11 bases. The germline V gene encodes CDR1 SGHRS and CDR2 YFSETQ. The CDR3 is made up of 13 amino acids. This CDR3 reads CASSLQGPTEAFF. The CDR3 region has the DNA TGCGCCAGCAGCCTCCAGGGGCCCACTGAAGCTTTCTTT.

The chain has TRBV19 and TRBJ1-2; no reliable D call. The CDR3 loop spans 15 amino acids. Germline loops: CDR1 LNHDA, CDR2 SQIVND (reference sequence). V lost 5 bases and J lost 4, with 17 bases in between. The CDR3 protein is CASSDFGSAFYGYTF. The CDR3 DNA reads TGTGCCAGTAGTGATTTCGGGTCCGCCTTCTATGGCTACACCTTC.

The chain has TRBV4-1 and TRBJ2-1, with a possible D match to TRBD1 (6 bases). This CDR3 spans 15 amino acids. Germline V gene data show CDR1 as MGHRA and CDR2 as YSYEKL. V was cut by 1 base and J by 4 bases, with 11 bases left in between. The CDR3 loop reads CASSQALDRYNEQFF. CDR3 DNA sequence: TGCGCCAGCAGCCAAGCTCTCGACAGGTACAATGAGCAGTTCTTC.

V is TRBV6-6 and J is TRBJ2-7, with TRBD1 matching 8 bases. The CDR3 has 11 amino acids. V gave up 5 bases and J gave up 6 bases; unmatched junction bases: 0. Germline V gene data show CDR1 as MNHNY and CDR2 as SVGAGI (reference sequence). The DNA for the CDR3 is TGTGCCAGCAGTGACAGGGGCGAGCAGTACTTC. Protein product: CASSDRGEQYF.

This clone appeared a few times. DNA of the CDR3: TGTGCCAGTAGTATGTGGCAGGGAGGCACTGAAGCTTTCTTT. Protein: CASSMWQGGTEAFF. This chain joins TRBV19 and TRBJ1-1, with a weak D call TRBD1 (5 bases). Trimming shortened V by 3 bases and J by 4 bases, and 12 bases separated the two germline ends. This CDR3 spans 14 amino acids. Germline CDR1 reads LNHDA; CDR2 reads SQIVND (reference sequence).

The V gene is TRBV9, the J gene TRBJ2-5, with 11 bases that match TRBD2. Looked up from germline, CDR1 is SGDLS and CDR2 is YYNGEE. This CDR3 comprises 16 residues. Losses at the gene ends were 0 bases for V and 2 bases for J; bases not matched to a gene: 3. CDR3 protein: CASSVGASGGQETQYF. The CDR3 DNA reads as TGTGCCAGCAGCGTAGGGGCTAGCGGGGGGCAAGAGACCCAGTACTTC.

CDR3 sequence (DNA): TGCGCCAGCAGCCAGGGGGACAGGGAGTACCAGCCCCAGCATTTT. Its translation is CASSQGDREYQPQHF. The chain carries TRBV4-1 and TRBJ1-5; 9 bases agree with TRBD1. CDR1 and CDR2 from the germline V gene are MGHRA and YSYEKL. V shed 3 bases and J 7 bases; nucleotides not matched to a gene: 7. The CDR3 is 15 amino acids.

The chain is built from TRBV5-6 and TRBJ1-2; no clear D. V was clipped by 3 bases and J by 8 bases, with 14 bases between them. The CDR3 sequence is 13 residues long. Germline CDR1 SGHDT, CDR2 YYEEEE. CDR3 loop: CASSWLDIQGYTF. In DNA form, the CDR3 reads TGTGCCAGCAGCTGGCTCGACATTCAGGGCTACACCTTC.

The chain carries TRBV27 and TRBJ2-3, with D unresolved. The CDR3 extends over 13 amino acids. V was pared by 0 bases and J by 6 bases, with 7 bases between. Germline CDR1 and CDR2: MNHEY and SMNVEV (reference sequence). CDR3 in amino acids: CASSLSRWDTQYF. For the CDR3, the DNA is TGTGCCAGCAGTTTATCGCGCTGGGATACGCAGTATTTT.

The J gene is TRBJ2-2, the V gene TRBV19, with TRBD2 identical over 7 bases. Germline CDR1 and CDR2: LNHDA and SQIVND (reference sequence). The CDR3 runs 12 residues. The ends lost 11 bases at V and 6 bases at J; junction bases unmatched: 6. The CDR3 loop is CAGQSGAGELFF. The CDR3 DNA reads as TGTGCCGGTCAAAGCGGGGCCGGGGAGCTGTTTTTT.

The chain combines TRBV12-5 with TRBJ2-1; possible D gene TRBD1, 5 bases. CDR3 length equals 15 residues. The germline gives CDR1 LGHNT, CDR2 FRNRAP. The V gene lost 0 bases and the J gene lost 1 base, with 7 bases spanning the gap. In nucleotides, the CDR3 is TGTGCTAGTGGTTTGGTAGCAGGGTCCTACAATGAGCAGTTCTTC. It specifies CASGLVAGSYNEQFF.

The chain couples TRBV5-8 to TRBJ2-7, with no clear D. Trimming shortened V by 4 bases and J by 7 bases, and 12 bases separated the two germline ends. CDR1 and CDR2 from the germline V gene are SGHTS and YDEGEE. The CDR3 runs to 12 residues. The CDR3 loop is CASSLNPREQYV. CDR3 in DNA: TGTGCCAGCAGCCTGAACCCCCGGGAGCAGTACGTC.

The CDR3 loop is CATSSFSGGATDTQYF. Written as DNA, the CDR3 is TGTGCCACCAGCAGTTTTAGCGGGGGGGCCACAGATACGCAGTATTTT. The chain recombines TRBV15 with TRBJ2-3; 11 nucleotides line up with TRBD2. The CDR3 is 16 amino acids. Germline values: CDR1 LNHNV, CDR2 YYDKDF (reference sequence). The V and J ends lost 3 bases and 2 bases, in that order; junction bases with no gene match: 4.

This rearrangement joins TRBV11-2 to TRBJ2-5, with 8 bases matching TRBD1. Germline CDR1 is SGHAT and CDR2 is FQNNGV. This CDR3 comprises 16 residues. The V segment lost 0 bases and the J segment 7 bases; nucleotides outside the gene matches: 10. In DNA, the CDR3 is TGTGCCAGCAGCTTAGATCCAGTCCGAACAGGGGGGACCCAGTACTTC. This encodes CASSLDPVRTGGTQYF. Full variable domain (rest looked up from reference TRBV11-2 and TRBJ2-5): EAGVAQSPRYKIIEKRQSVAFWCNPISGHATLYWYQQILGQGPKLLIQFQNNGVVDDSQLPKDRFSAERLKGVDSTLKIQPAKLEDSAVYLCASSLDPVRTGGTQYFGPGTRLLVL.

The chain couples TRBV29-1 to TRBJ2-7; 10 bases align to TRBD2. CDR3 length equals 14 residues. Germline values: CDR1 SQVTM, CDR2 ANQGSEA. V trimming: 4 bases; J trimming: 4 bases; junction bases outside the gene matches: 7. CDR3 sequence reads: CSVGGASGSYEQYF. CDR3 coding DNA: TGCAGCGTTGGAGGGGCTAGCGGGAGTTACGAGCAGTACTTC.

The V and J genes are TRBV27 and TRBJ1-1; 9 bases align to TRBD1. Germline V gene sequence: CDR1 MNHEY, CDR2 SMNVEV (reference sequence). The CDR3 runs to 15 residues. V gave up 5 bases and J gave up 0 bases; unmatched junction bases: 4. The CDR3 protein is CASSPGQGVNTEAFF. The CDR3 nucleotides are TGTGCCAGCAGTCCGGGACAGGGTGTGAACACTGAAGCTTTCTTT.

The chain combines TRBV9 with TRBJ1-3, with a weak D call TRBD1 (6 bases). This CDR3 has 15 amino acids. V lost 4 bases to trimming and J lost 8 bases, with 19 bases between them. Germline V gene sequence: CDR1 SGDLS, CDR2 YYNGEE. DNA for the CDR3: TGTGCCAGCAGCCTTCCCAGGGGCAGTCAAGACACCATATATTTT. Translated, it gives CASSLPRGSQDTIYF. Full variable domain (rest looked up from reference TRBV9 and TRBJ1-3): DSGVTQTPKHLITATGQRVTLRCSPRSGDLSVYWYQQSLDQGLQFLIQYYNGEERAKGNILERFSAQQFPDLHSELNLSSLELGDSALYFCASSLPRGSQDTIYFGEGSWLTVV.

This chain connects TRBV5-8 to TRBJ2-5; TRBD2 matches at 7 bases. V gave up 4 bases and J gave up 5 bases; unmatched junction bases: 11. Per the germline V gene, CDR1 is SGHTS and CDR2 is YDEGEE. The length of the CDR3 is 15 residues. The CDR3 coding sequence is TGTGCCAGCAGCCATCCTTATGGCGGGGGTGAGACCCAGTACTTC. Translated: CASSHPYGGGETQYF.